This T cell receptor (beta chain) was captured in a study of hypomethylating agent response in myelodysplastic syndrome. Study-wide points: Lack of age-matching between healthy donors and MDS patients could bias comparison.

As regards this clone: The antigen remains unidentified.

TCRdb's table, derived via immunoSEQ multiplex PCR, lists solely in-frame clones and lacks some. Among some 4,500 clones, 80% to 90% were seen once, and the ten largest hold about a sixth. V dropped 1 base and J dropped 1 base, with 5 bases sitting between them. In germline, CDR1 is SNHLY, CDR2 FYNNEI. This CDR3 contains 14 residues. Sequencing was performed on bone marrow, taken before or after starting hypomethylating agent treatment for myelodysplastic syndrome (not recorded which). The source is a human donor with myelodysplastic syndrome. The rearrangement links TRBV2 to TRBJ1-3; D is unresolved. The CDR3 DNA reads TGTGCCAGCAGTGAAGGGGGATCTGGAAACACCATATATTTT. Protein sequence: CASSEGGSGNTIYF.